What follows are 17 T cell receptor beta chains derived from one specimen sequenced in a study of blood T cell repertoires in COVID-19. Some clones are missing from TCRdb's copy, which holds only in-frame ones; the method was immunoSEQ multiplex PCR. The data show some 260,000 clones, around 90% seen once. Sequenced input: peripheral blood. Receptors were obtained from a woman in her 70s with COVID-19, enrolled during active disease.

This clone has a single count. V and J are TRBV2 and TRBJ2-7, with TRBD1 matching 7 bases. Germline CDR1 is SNHLY and CDR2 is FYNNEI. V trimming: 7 bases; J trimming: 0 bases; junction bases outside the gene matches: 9. CDR3 size: 15 residues. CDR3 DNA: TGTGCCAGCAAAAACGAGGGACAGAGCTCCTACGAGCAGTACTTC. It specifies CASKNEGQSSYEQYF.

A note on this clone: This may stem from a read error, because a much larger clone lies one nucleotide away. This rearrangement joins TRBV27 to TRBJ1-6; no definite D call. Germline assignment: CDR1 MNHEY and CDR2 SMNVEV (reference sequence). The CDR3 length is 15 residues. Deletions cut 5 bases from V and 0 bases from J, with 8 bases between. CDR3 protein: CASSDESSYNSPLHF. DNA of the CDR3: TGTGCCAGCAGTGATGAGAGCTCCTATAATTCACCCCTCCACTTT.

The chain employs TRBV10-3 and TRBJ1-2, with D perhaps TRBD1 (6 bases). The CDR3 is 14 residues long. Trimming shortened V by 5 bases and J by 0 bases, and 10 bases separated the two germline ends. In germline, CDR1 is ENHRY, CDR2 SYGVKD. Here the CDR3 DNA reads TGTGCCATCAGTAAGGGACAAACTAACTATGGCTACACCTTC. The encoded protein is CAISKGQTNYGYTF.

The chain employs TRBV18 and TRBJ2-1; D remains unclear. This CDR3 has 16 amino acids. Germline CDR1 reads KGHSH; CDR2 reads LQKENI. With 6 bases removed from V and 6 bases from J, the gap between germline ends came to 21 bases. The CDR3 DNA reads as TGTGCCAGCTCGCCCGCCCTAGTCTCCAGCGCCAATGAGCAGTTCTTC. Translated: CASSPALVSSANEQFF.

The chain combines TRBV4-1 with TRBJ2-7, with 11 bases that match TRBD2. Trimming at V came to 0 bases and at J to 4 bases, leaving 5 bases not matched to a gene. Germline V gene sequence: CDR1 MGHRA, CDR2 YSYEKL. This CDR3 spans 16 amino acids. The CDR3 sequence is CASSQEGLAGGYEQYF. CDR3 nucleotide sequence: TGCGCCAGCAGCCAAGAGGGTCTAGCGGGAGGATACGAGCAGTACTTC.

The chain carries TRBV30 and TRBJ1-2; 7 bases align to TRBD1. The CDR3 is made up of 15 amino acids. Trimming removed 5 bases from V and 0 bases from J; junction bases left unmatched: 9. Germline V lookup: CDR1 GTSNPN, CDR2 SVGIG (reference sequence). Written as DNA, the CDR3 is TGTGCCTGGGCGACCGACAGGGCTTCTAACTATGGCTACACCTTC. This sequence encodes CAWATDRASNYGYTF.

The rearrangement links TRBV28 to TRBJ1-1; 8 nucleotides agree with TRBD1. The germline V gene encodes CDR1 MDHEN and CDR2 SYDVKM. V gave up 5 bases and J gave up 1 base; unmatched junction bases: 3. This CDR3 spans 14 amino acids. CDR3 sequence (DNA): TGTGCCAGCAGTCCGGGGACAGGGAACACTGAAGCTTTCTTT. Protein product: CASSPGTGNTEAFF.

The chain is built from TRBV4-1 and TRBJ1-5; 7 bases fit TRBD1. The germline V gene encodes CDR1 MGHRA and CDR2 YSYEKL. This CDR3 has 14 residues. The V and J ends lost 3 bases and 4 bases, in that order; junction bases with no gene match: 3. In DNA, the CDR3 is TGCGCCAGCAGCCATTTACAGGGGAATCAGCCCCAGCATTTT. The encoded protein is CASSHLQGNQPQHF.

The chain uses TRBV11-3 and TRBJ2-7, with TRBD1 matching 9 bases. This CDR3 region has 15 residues. V lost 4 bases to trimming and J lost 5 bases; unmatched junction nucleotides: 9. CDR1 is SGHNT and CDR2 is YENEEA in the germline V gene. The CDR3 nucleotides are TGTGCCAGCAGCTCCGATGGGACAGGGATCAACGAGCAGTACTTC. Amino acids: CASSSDGTGINEQYF.

The chain carries TRBV6-1 and TRBJ2-2, with 16 nucleotides matching TRBD2. Germline values: CDR1 MNHNS, CDR2 SASEGT. J lost 8 bases, V lost 4 bases, and 7 bases had no gene match. The CDR3 loop spans 17 amino acids. CDR3 sequence reads: CASSVQPGLAGGGELFF. For the CDR3, the DNA is TGTGCCAGCAGTGTCCAACCGGGACTAGCGGGAGGGGGGGAGCTGTTTTTT.

This clone was picked up one time. The genes are TRBV30 and TRBJ2-1; a weak D match, TRBD2 (5 bases). CDR3 length: 12 residues. With 7 bases removed from V and 8 bases from J, the gap between germline ends came to 15 bases. Germline loops: CDR1 GTSNPN, CDR2 SVGIG (reference sequence). This CDR3 is CASRTSLDEQFF. CDR3 in DNA: TGTGCCTCCCGCACTAGTTTGGATGAGCAGTTCTTC.

A few counts support this clone. The junction and the germline gene differ at one end; a read error may be behind it. This chain links TRBV4-1 with TRBJ1-2, with TRBD1 identical over 8 bases. Germline assignment: CDR1 MGHRA and CDR2 YSYEKL. There are 14 residues in the CDR3. The CDR3 sequence: CASNQPDRDNGYTF. The CDR3 DNA reads as TGCGCCAGCAACCAACCGGACAGGGACAATGGCTACACCTTC.

The V gene is TRBV5-1, the J gene TRBJ2-7; TRBD2 aligns across 10 bases. Germline lookup yields CDR1 SGHRS and CDR2 YFSETQ. CDR3 length equals 20 residues. V lost 4 bases, J lost 0 bases, and 19 bases stayed unmatched. The CDR3: CASSRGLAGAAVGNSYEQYF. CDR3 sequence (DNA): TGCGCCAGCAGCCGAGGCCTAGCGGGGGCTGCTGTCGGCAACTCCTACGAGCAGTACTTC.

There are a few counts of this clone. The chain recombines TRBV9 with TRBJ1-1; the D gene is possibly TRBD1 (6 bases). Germline V gene data show CDR1 as SGDLS and CDR2 as YYNGEE. V lost 4 bases to trimming and J lost 4 bases, with 14 bases between them. This CDR3 is built from 14 residues. CDR3 amino acids: CASSPRQVITEAFF. As DNA, the CDR3 is TGTGCCAGCAGCCCCCGACAGGTGATCACTGAAGCTTTCTTT.

This chain connects TRBV19 to TRBJ2-2; a possible D gene is TRBD1 (6 bases). Germline values: CDR1 LNHDA, CDR2 SQIVND (reference sequence). This CDR3 contains 15 residues. Trimming shortened V by 5 bases and J by 4 bases, and 14 bases separated the two germline ends. CDR3 residues: CASSLPGQFTGELFF. CDR3 DNA sequence: TGTGCCAGTAGTCTTCCGGGACAATTCACCGGGGAGCTGTTTTTT.

This CDR3 reads CASSDRVGTEAFF. The CDR3 nucleotides read TGTGCCAGCAGTGACAGGGTGGGAACTGAAGCTTTCTTT. This chain links TRBV2 with TRBJ1-1; D is possibly TRBD1 (5 bases). CDR3 length equals 13 residues. V gave up 3 bases and J gave up 5 bases, with 10 bases separating them. From germline, CDR1 is SNHLY and CDR2 FYNNEI. The full variable domain, rest sourced from reference TRBV2 and TRBJ1-1, is EPEVTQTPSHQVTQMGQEVILRCVPISNHLYFYWYRQILGQKVEFLVSFYNNEISEKSEIFDDQFSVERPDGSNFTLKIRSTKLEDSAMYFCASSDRVGTEAFFGQGTRLTVV.

This clone was recorded only once. The CDR3 spells CASSAQRSNQPQHF. CDR3 coding DNA: TGTGCCAGCTCAGCTCAGAGGAGCAATCAGCCCCAGCATTTT. The rearrangement links TRBV6-5 to TRBJ1-5; D is uncertain. The CDR3 runs to 14 residues. Trimming pared 8 bases from V and 1 base from J, leaving 12 bases between. Germline CDR1 reads MNHEY; CDR2 reads SVGAGI.